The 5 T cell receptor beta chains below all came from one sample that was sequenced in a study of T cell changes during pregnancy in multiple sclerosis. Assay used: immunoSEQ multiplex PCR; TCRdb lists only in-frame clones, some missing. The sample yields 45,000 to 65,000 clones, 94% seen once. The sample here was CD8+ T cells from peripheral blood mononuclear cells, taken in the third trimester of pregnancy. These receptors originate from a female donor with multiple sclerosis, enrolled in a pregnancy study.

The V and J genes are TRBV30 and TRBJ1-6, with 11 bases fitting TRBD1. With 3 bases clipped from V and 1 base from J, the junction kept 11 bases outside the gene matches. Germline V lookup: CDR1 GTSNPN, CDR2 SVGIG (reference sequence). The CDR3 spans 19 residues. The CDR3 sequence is CAWRPRWGQGVSYNSPLHF. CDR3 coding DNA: TGTGCCTGGAGACCACGGTGGGGACAGGGGGTTTCCTATAATTCACCCCTCCACTTT. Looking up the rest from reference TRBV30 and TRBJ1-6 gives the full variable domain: SQTIHQWPATLVQPVGSPLSLECTVEGTSNPNLYWYRQAAGRGLQLLFYSVGIGQISSEVPQNLSASRPQDRQFILSSKKLLLSDSGFYLCAWRPRWGQGVSYNSPLHFGNGTRLTVT.

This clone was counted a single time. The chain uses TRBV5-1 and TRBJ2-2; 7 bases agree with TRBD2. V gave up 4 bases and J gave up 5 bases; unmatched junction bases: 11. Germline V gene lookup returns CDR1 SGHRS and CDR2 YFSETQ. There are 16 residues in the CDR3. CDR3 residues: CASSLRLAPGTGELFF. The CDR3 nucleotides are TGCGCCAGCAGCCTTCGACTAGCTCCCGGGACCGGGGAGCTGTTTTTT.

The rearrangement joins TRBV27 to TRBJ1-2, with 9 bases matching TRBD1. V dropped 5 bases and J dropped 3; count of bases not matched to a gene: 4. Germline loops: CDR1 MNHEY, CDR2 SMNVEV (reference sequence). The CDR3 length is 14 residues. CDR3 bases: TGTGCCAGCAGTATAACAGGGGGCGACTATGGCTACACCTTC. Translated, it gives CASSITGGDYGYTF.

The CDR3 reads CASSQVGGETQYF. The CDR3 coding sequence is TGTGCCAGCAGCCAAGTGGGAGGGGAGACCCAGTACTTC. The V and J genes are TRBV14 and TRBJ2-5; 7 bases map to TRBD2. The CDR3 runs 13 residues. Germline CDR1 is SGHDN and CDR2 is FVKESK. The V gene end was trimmed by 1 base and the J gene end by 5 bases; junction bases not matched to a gene: 1.

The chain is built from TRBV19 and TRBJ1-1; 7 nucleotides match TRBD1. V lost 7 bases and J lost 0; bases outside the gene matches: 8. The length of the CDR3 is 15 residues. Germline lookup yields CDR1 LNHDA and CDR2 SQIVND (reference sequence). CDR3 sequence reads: CASTTGQGVNTEAFF. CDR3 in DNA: TGTGCCAGTACTACTGGGCAGGGGGTGAACACTGAAGCTTTCTTT.